The 10 T cell receptor beta chains below all came from one sample that was sequenced in a study of spatial heterogeneity in lung cancer. A single record per CDR3 protein comes from TCRdb applying MiXCR to the 5' RACE reads. The sample lists some 7,200 distinct CDR3 sequences, 7.5% to 10% occurring once. Stated time point: sample taken at primary tumor resection. The sequencing used normal lung tissue next to the tumor, collected at surgery. The receptors here all came from a male donor with early-stage non-small cell lung cancer.

Many counts were recorded for this clonotype. J is TRBJ2-7 and V is TRBV5-1; 10 bases are shared with TRBD2. CDR1 is SGHRS and CDR2 is YFSETQ in the germline V gene. The CDR3 runs 14 residues. Unmatched junction bases numbered 3, after V lost 2 bases and J lost 4 bases. The CDR3: CASSLAGGKYEQYF. The CDR3 nucleotides are TGCGCCAGCAGCTTAGCGGGAGGGAAATACGAGCAGTACTTC.

By its share, this clonotype is medium-sized. The chain couples TRBV11-2 to TRBJ2-5; D possibly matches TRBD1 or TRBD2 (5 bases each). Trimming took off 4 bases at V and 3 bases at J, with 12 bases between the two ends. The CDR3 loop spans 14 amino acids. Germline V lookup: CDR1 SGHAT, CDR2 FQNNGV. Here the CDR3 reads CASSSGRLEETQYF. The CDR3 region has the DNA TGTGCCAGCAGCTCGGGACGGCTAGAAGAGACCCAGTACTTC.

This clonotype was observed at least ten times. This chain joins TRBV7-8 and TRBJ1-6; weak D call: TRBD1 (5 bases). In germline, CDR1 is SGHVS, CDR2 FQNEAQ. V shed 0 bases and J shed 3 bases, with 6 bases lying between them. The CDR3 runs to 15 residues. CDR3 amino acids: CASSLAQGYNSPLHF. In DNA, the CDR3 is TGTGCCAGCAGCTTAGCGCAGGGCTATAATTCACCCCTCCACTTT.

At least ten counts were recorded for this clonotype. The rearrangement uses TRBV28 and TRBJ2-3; 12 positions agree with TRBD2. Germline trimming cut 3 bases from V and 0 bases from J; bases unmatched to any gene: 1. The CDR3 consists of 16 residues. Per germline, CDR1 MDHEN and CDR2 SYDVKM. The CDR3, as DNA: TGTGCCAGCAGTTTCGGGACTAGCGGGAGCACAGATACGCAGTATTTT. It specifies CASSFGTSGSTDTQYF.

This clonotype showed up just a few times. V gene TRBV20-1 combines with J gene TRBJ2-7; D is uncertain. Germline V CDR1 and CDR2: DFQATT, SNEGSKA (reference sequence). V lost 7 bases and J lost 5, with 18 bases in between. The CDR3 has 13 amino acids. Here the CDR3 DNA reads TGCAGTGTCTTACCGGGCCCAGGCCACGAGCAGTACTTC. It translates to CSVLPGPGHEQYF.

This clonotype was found many times. This rearrangement joins TRBV7-8 to TRBJ1-1, with unresolved D. CDR3 length equals 12 residues. Trimming cost V 5 bases and J 5 bases, with 9 bases left between them. Germline V CDR1 and CDR2: SGHVS, FQNEAQ. The CDR3 DNA reads as TGTGCCAGCAGCCACGGGTGGACTGAAGCTTTCTTT. It yields the protein CASSHGWTEAFF. The full variable domain, rest sourced from reference TRBV7-8 and TRBJ1-1, is GAGVSQSPRYKVAKRGQDVALRCDPISGHVSLFWYQQALGQGPEFLTYFQNEAQLDKSGLPSDRFFAERPEGSVSTLKIQRTQQEDSAVYLCASSHGWTEAFFGQGTRLTVV.

The table lists this clonotype with many counts. The chain combines TRBV7-9 with TRBJ2-5, with D tentatively TRBD2 (6 bases). Germline V lookup: CDR1 SEHNR, CDR2 FQNEAQ (reference sequence). The CDR3 sequence is 14 residues long. Trimming cost V 0 bases and J 5 bases, with 10 bases left between them. In DNA form, the CDR3 reads TGTGCCAGCAGCTTAGCCGGAGGGGACGAGACCCAGTACTTC. Translating gives CASSLAGGDETQYF.

By share, this clonotype ranks as medium-sized (0.01 to 0.1%). The chain combines TRBV2 with TRBJ1-1, with a tentative D call TRBD1 (6 bases). From germline, CDR1 is SNHLY and CDR2 FYNNEI. Between the trimmed V and J ends, which lost 5 bases and 4 bases, there was a span of 14 bases. CDR3 size: 14 residues. The DNA of the CDR3 is TGTGCCAGCAGTAGACAGGAGAGATCCACTGAAGCTTTCTTT. Translating gives CASSRQERSTEAFF.

This clonotype has at least ten counts. The chain links TRBV20-1 to TRBJ2-3; D may be TRBD2 (6 bases). Deletions cut 5 bases from V and 4 bases from J, with 7 bases between. Germline V CDR1 and CDR2: DFQATT, SNEGSKA (reference sequence). This CDR3 is 11 amino acids long. Here the CDR3 reads CSAPSADTQYF. CDR3 in DNA: TGCAGTGCTCCTAGCGCAGATACGCAGTATTTT.

This clonotype was observed at least ten times. The chain links TRBV5-1 to TRBJ2-3; D is perhaps TRBD2 (5 bases). The CDR3 has 15 amino acids. CDR1 is SGHRS and CDR2 is YFSETQ in the germline V gene. V dropped 2 bases and J dropped 2 bases, with 12 bases sitting between them. Here the CDR3 reads CASSFRQGLTDTQYF. For the CDR3, the DNA is TGCGCCAGCAGCTTCCGACAAGGACTCACAGATACGCAGTATTTT. Full variable domain (outside the CDR3, taken from reference TRBV5-1 and TRBJ2-3): KAGVTQTPRYLIKTRGQQVTLSCSPISGHRSVSWYQQTPGQGLQFLFEYFSETQRNKGNFPGRFSGRQFSNSRSEMNVSTLELGDSALYLCASSFRQGLTDTQYFGPGTRLTVL.